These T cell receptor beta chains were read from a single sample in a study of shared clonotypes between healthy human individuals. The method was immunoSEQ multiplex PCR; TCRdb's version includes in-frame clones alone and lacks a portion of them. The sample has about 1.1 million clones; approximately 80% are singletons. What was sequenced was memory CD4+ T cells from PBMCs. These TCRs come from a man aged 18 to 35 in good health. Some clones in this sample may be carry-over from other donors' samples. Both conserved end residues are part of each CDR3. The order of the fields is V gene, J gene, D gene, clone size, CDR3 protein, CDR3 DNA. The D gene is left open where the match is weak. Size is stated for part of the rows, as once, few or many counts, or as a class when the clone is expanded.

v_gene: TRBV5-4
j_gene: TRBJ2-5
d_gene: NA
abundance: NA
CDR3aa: CASSLPHSQETQYF
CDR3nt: TGTGCCAGCAGCTTGCCCCACAGTCAAGAGACCCAGTACTTC

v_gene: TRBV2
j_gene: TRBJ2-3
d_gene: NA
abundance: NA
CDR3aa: CASSVGGSDTQYF
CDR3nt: TGTGCCAGCAGTGTTGGAGGGTCAGATACGCAGTATTTT

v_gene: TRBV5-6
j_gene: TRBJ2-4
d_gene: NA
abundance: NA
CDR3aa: CASSLGGNIQYF
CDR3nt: TGTGCCAGCAGCTTGGGCGGAAACATTCAGTACTTC

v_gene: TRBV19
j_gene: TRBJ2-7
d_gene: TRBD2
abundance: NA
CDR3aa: CASSPLAVAYEQYF
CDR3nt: TGTGCCAGTAGTCCCCTAGCGGTGGCCTACGAGCAGTACTTC

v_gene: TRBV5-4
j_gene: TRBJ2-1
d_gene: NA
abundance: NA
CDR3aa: CASSLSPGRPGEQFF
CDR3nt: TGTGCCAGCAGCTTGAGTCCTGGGAGGCCAGGTGAGCAGTTCTTC

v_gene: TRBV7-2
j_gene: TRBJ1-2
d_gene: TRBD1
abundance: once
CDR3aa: CASSLGAGGARGYTF
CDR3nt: TGTGCCAGCAGCTTAGGGGCAGGGGGCGCGAGGGGCTACACCTTC

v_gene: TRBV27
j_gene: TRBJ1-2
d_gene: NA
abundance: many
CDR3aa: CASSLSGVGGYGYTF
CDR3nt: TGTGCCAGCAGTTTAAGTGGGGTGGGGGGCTATGGCTACACCTTC

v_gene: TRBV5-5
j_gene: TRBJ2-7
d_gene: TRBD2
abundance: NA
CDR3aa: CASSPPAGVSYEQYF
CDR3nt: TGTGCCAGCAGCCCGCCGGCGGGGGTCTCCTACGAGCAGTACTTC

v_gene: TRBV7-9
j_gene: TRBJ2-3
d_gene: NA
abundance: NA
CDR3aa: CASSLVVELTDTQYF
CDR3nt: TGTGCCAGCAGCTTAGTTGTGGAGCTGACAGATACGCAGTATTTT

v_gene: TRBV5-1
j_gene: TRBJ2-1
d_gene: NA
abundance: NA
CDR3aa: CASSLTSPSSYNEQFF
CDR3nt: TGCGCCAGCAGCTTGACTAGCCCGAGCTCCTACAATGAGCAGTTCTTC

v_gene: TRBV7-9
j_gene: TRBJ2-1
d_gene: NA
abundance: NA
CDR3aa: CASRRTVDEQFF
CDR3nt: TGTGCCAGCAGGCGGACGGTCGATGAGCAGTTCTTC

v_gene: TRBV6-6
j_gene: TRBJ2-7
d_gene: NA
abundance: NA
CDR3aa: CASSYSASSTTYEQYF
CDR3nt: TGTGCCAGCAGTTACTCTGCGTCGAGCACTACCTACGAGCAGTACTTC

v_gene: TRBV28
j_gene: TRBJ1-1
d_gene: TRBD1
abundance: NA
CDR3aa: CASSAGGWNTEAFF
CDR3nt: TGTGCCAGCAGTGCAGGGGGCTGGAACACTGAAGCTTTCTTT

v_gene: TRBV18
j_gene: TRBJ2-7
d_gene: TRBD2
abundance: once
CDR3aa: CASSPSSGTYEQYF
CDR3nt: TGTGCCAGCTCACCGTCTAGCGGCACCTACGAGCAGTACTTC

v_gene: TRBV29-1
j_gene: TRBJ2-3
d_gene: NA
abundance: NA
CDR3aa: CSVVDGKADTQYF
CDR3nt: TGCAGCGTCGTGGACGGAAAGGCAGATACGCAGTATTTT

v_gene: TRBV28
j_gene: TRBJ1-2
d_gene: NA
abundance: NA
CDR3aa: CASEAGFYGYTF
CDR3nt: TGTGCCAGCGAGGCCGGTTTCTATGGCTACACCTTC

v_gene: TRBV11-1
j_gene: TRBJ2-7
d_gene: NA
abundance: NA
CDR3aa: CASTPPSYEQYF
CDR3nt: TGTGCCAGCACCCCCCCCTCCTACGAGCAGTACTTC

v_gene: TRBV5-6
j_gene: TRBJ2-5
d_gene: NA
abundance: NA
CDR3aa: CASSRRRGQETQYF
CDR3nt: TGTGCCAGCTCACGCAGGCGGGGACAAGAGACCCAGTACTTC

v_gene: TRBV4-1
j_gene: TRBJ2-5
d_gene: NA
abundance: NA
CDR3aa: CASSFQGSEETQYF
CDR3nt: TGCGCCAGCAGCTTTCAGGGTTCTGAAGAGACCCAGTACTTC

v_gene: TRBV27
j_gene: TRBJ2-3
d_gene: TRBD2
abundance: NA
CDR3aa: CASSLTSGRTDTQYF
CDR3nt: TGTGCCAGCAGTCTCACTAGCGGGAGAACAGATACGCAGTATTTT

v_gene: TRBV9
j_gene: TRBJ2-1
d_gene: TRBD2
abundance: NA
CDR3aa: CASSASSGNRHEQFF
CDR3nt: TGTGCCAGCAGCGCCTCTAGCGGGAATAGACATGAGCAGTTCTTC

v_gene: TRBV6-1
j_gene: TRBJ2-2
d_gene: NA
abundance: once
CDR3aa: CASTPHGVRLFF
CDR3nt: TGTGCCAGCACCCCCCACGGGGTTAGGCTGTTTTTT

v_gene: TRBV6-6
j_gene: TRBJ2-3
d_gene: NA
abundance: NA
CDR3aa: CASRLGPTDTQYF
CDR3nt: TGTGCCAGCAGACTCGGACCTACAGATACGCAGTATTTT

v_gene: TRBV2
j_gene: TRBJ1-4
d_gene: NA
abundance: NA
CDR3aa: CASNKGLANEKLFF
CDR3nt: TGTGCCAGCAATAAGGGACTAGCGAATGAAAAACTGTTTTTT

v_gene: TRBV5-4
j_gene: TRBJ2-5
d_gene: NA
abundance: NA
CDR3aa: CASSLALRGEETQYF
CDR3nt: TGTGCCAGCAGCTTGGCACTAAGGGGGGAAGAGACCCAGTACTTC

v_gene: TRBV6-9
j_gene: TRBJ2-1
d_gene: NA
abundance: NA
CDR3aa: CASSPQKRALPLYNEQFF
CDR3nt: TGTGCCAGCAGCCCCCAGAAGCGGGCACTACCACTTTACAATGAGCAGTTCTTC

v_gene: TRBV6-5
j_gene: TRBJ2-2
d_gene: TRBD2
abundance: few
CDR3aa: CASSSRTRNTGELFF
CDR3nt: TGTGCCAGCAGTTCGAGGACTAGGAACACCGGGGAGCTGTTTTTT

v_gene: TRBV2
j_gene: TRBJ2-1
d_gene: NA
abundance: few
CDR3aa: CASSEVRYNEQFF
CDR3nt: TGTGCCAGCAGTGAGGTCAGGTACAATGAGCAGTTCTTC

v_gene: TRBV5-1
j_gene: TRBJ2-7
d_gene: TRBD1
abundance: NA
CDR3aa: CASSLEGQLYEQYF
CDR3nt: TGCGCCAGCAGCTTGGAGGGACAGCTGTACGAGCAGTACTTC

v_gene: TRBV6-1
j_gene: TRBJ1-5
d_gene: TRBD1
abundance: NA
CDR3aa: CASSPDRGGNQPQHF
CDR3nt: TGTGCCAGCAGTCCGGACAGGGGGGGCAATCAGCCCCAGCATTTT

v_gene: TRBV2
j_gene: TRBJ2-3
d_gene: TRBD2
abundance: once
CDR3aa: CASSAGTSGNTDTQYF
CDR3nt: TGTGCCAGCAGTGCCGGGACTAGCGGGAACACAGATACGCAGTATTTT

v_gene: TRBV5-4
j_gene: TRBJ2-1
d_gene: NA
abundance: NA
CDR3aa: CASSLANSYNEQFF
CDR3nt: TGTGCCAGCAGCTTGGCGAATTCCTACAATGAGCAGTTCTTC

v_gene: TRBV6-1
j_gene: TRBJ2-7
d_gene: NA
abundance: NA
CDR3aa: CASSAWGETGRSYEQYF
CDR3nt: TGTGCCAGCAGTGCTTGGGGGGAGACGGGACGGAGCTACGAGCAGTACTTC

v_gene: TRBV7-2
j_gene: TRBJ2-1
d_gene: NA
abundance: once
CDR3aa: CASSLVWGDEQFF
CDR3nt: TGTGCCAGCAGCTTGGTCTGGGGGGATGAGCAGTTCTTC

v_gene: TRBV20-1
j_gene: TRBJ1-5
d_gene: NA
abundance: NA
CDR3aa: CSAFRQPQHF
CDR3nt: TGCAGTGCGTTTCGCCAGCCCCAGCATTTT

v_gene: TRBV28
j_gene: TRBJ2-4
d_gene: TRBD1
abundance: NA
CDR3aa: CASSFVSGTRGYIQYF
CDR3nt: TGTGCCAGCAGTTTCGTCTCCGGGACCAGGGGGTACATTCAGTACTTC

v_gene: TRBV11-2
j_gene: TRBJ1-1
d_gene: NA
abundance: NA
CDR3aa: CASSLDLTLNTEAFF
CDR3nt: TGTGCCAGCAGCTTAGATCTAACACTGAACACTGAAGCTTTCTTT

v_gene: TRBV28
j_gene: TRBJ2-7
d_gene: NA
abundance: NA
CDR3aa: CASSIRYEQYF
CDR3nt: TGTGCCAGCAGTATCCGTTACGAGCAGTACTTC

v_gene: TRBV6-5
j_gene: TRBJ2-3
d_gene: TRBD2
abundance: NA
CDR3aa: CASSLASGSADTQYF
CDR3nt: TGTGCCAGCAGTCTCGCTAGCGGGAGCGCAGATACGCAGTATTTT